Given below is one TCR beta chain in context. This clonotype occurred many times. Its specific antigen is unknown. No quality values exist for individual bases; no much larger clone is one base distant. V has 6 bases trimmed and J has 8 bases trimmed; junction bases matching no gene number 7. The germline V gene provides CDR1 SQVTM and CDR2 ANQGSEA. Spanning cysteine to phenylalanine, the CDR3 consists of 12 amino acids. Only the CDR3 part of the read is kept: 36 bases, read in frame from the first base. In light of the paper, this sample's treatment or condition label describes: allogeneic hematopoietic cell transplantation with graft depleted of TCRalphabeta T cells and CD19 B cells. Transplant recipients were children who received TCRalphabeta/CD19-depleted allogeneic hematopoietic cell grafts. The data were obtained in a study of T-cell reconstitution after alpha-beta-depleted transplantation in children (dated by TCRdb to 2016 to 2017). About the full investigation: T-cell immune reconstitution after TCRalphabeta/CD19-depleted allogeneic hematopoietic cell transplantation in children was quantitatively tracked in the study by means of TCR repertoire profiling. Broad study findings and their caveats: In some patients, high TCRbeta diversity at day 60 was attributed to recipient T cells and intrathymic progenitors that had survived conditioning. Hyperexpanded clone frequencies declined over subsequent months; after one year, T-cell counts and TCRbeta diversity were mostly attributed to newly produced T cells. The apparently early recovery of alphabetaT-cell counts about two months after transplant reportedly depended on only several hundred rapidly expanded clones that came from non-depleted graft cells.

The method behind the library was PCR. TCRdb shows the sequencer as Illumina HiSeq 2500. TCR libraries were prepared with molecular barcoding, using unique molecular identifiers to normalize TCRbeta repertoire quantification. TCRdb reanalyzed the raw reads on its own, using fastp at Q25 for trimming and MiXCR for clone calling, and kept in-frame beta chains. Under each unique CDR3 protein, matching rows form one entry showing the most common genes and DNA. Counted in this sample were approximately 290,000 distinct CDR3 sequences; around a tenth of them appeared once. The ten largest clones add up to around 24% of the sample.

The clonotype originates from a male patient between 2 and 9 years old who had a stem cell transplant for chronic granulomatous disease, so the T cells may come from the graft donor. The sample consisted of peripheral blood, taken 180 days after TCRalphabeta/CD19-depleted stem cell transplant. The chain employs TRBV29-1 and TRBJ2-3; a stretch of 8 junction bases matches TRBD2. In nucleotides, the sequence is TGCAGCGTCCTATTACTAGCGGCTACGCAGTATTTT. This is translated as CSVLLLAATQYF.